The present T cell receptor beta chain was sequenced within a study of glioma-infiltrating T cells. Study outcomes and limitations: Tissue-blood divergence was below expectation in non-neoplastic patients, above in gliomas. Very few CDR3 sequences were shared between tissue and blood.

Using RNA template, CDR3s of TCR alpha and beta were amplified with iRepertoire arm-PCR. Input was 100-400 ng of tissue mRNA or PBMC total RNA. One entry per CDR3 protein, called by TCRdb with MiXCR from the multiplex PCR reads. The data hold over 80,000 distinct CDR3 sequences, with about 37% observed a single time. The CDR3 contains 15 residues. The V end was cut by 6 bases, the J end by 1 base, with 14 bases between. Germline V gene lookup returns CDR1 SNHLY and CDR2 FYNNEI. At least ten counts were recorded for this clonotype. Its matching antigen is unknown. V usage is TRBV2 and J usage is TRBJ2-3; a weak D match, TRBD1 (5 bases). Sequencing was carried out using glioma tissue, nonneoplastic brain tissue, or PBMCs (not recorded which). The TCR sequence derives from a human donor with low-grade glioma or glioblastoma, undergoing nonglioma brain surgery, or in good health (not recorded which). CDR3 amino acids: CASRVQGGGTDTQYF. The CDR3 DNA reads as TGTGCCAGCAGGGTCCAGGGTGGGGGCACAGATACGCAGTATTTT.